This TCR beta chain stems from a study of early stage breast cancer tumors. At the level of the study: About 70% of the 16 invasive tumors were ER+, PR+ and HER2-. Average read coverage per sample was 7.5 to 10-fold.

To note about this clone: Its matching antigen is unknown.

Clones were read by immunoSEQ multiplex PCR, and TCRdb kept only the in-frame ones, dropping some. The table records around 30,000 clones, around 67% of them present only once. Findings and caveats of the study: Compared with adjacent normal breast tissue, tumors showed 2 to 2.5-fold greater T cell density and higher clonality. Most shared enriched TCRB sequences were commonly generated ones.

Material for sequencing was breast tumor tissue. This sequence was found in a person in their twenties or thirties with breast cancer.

This chain's CDR3 is CASSFSFTGVVNTQYF. CDR3 sequence (DNA): TGTGCCAGCAGTTTCAGCTTTACAGGGGTTGTAAATACGCAGTATTTT. The V and J genes are TRBV6-5 and TRBJ2-3, with 7 bases lining up with TRBD1. The CDR3 totals 16 residues. CDR1 and CDR2 (germline): MNHEY, SVGAGI. Germline trimming cut 4 bases from V and 7 bases from J; bases unmatched to any gene: 14.